The 19 T cell receptor beta chains given below trace back to one sample, sequenced in a study of shared clonotypes between healthy human individuals. The protocol was immunoSEQ multiplex PCR, while the TCRdb copy is restricted to in-frame clones and leaves out a portion. The sample has about 2 million clones, approximately 94% seen once; the top ten hold 0.85% to 1.2%. Naive CD8 cells, CD45RO-negative and positively selected for CCR7, excluded terminally differentiated effector memory CD45RA+ cells. Sequencing was done on a sample of naive CD8+ T cells sorted from blood. The receptors shown here come from a man younger than 35 in good health.

This clone has a single count. V is TRBV27 and J is TRBJ2-7; D tentatively reads TRBD1 or TRBD2 (5 bases each). The germline V and J ends were trimmed by 4 bases and 5 bases, with 18 bases remaining between them. The CDR3 is 15 amino acids. The germline V gene has CDR1 MNHEY and CDR2 SMNVEV (reference sequence). The CDR3 here is CASSSGTQSVDEQYF. The DNA for the CDR3 is TGTGCCAGCAGTTCCGGGACCCAGAGCGTGGACGAGCAGTACTTC.

This chain connects TRBV4-1 to TRBJ2-7; D perhaps matches TRBD2 (5 bases). Germline assignment: CDR1 MGHRA and CDR2 YSYEKL. V was shortened by 1 base and J by 6 bases, with 13 bases between the two germline ends. This CDR3 has 14 residues. This CDR3 reads CASSQAGNMLEQYF. The CDR3, as DNA: TGCGCCAGCAGCCAAGCCGGGAATATGCTCGAGCAGTACTTC.

The chain carries TRBV19 and TRBJ2-2; TRBD1 agrees at 8 bases. Germline values: CDR1 LNHDA, CDR2 SQIVND (reference sequence). The CDR3 length is 14 residues. J lost 4 bases, V lost 5 bases, and 3 bases had no gene match. The CDR3 bases are TGTGCCAGTAGTCCAGGGGGCGTCACCGGGGAGCTGTTTTTT. Encoded protein: CASSPGGVTGELFF.

The chain couples TRBV9 to TRBJ1-2; D unclear. This CDR3 has 16 amino acids. Trimming shortened V by 3 bases and J by 6 bases, and 21 bases separated the two germline ends. Germline CDR1 reads SGDLS; CDR2 reads YYNGEE. The CDR3 protein is CASSDGHSVPIHGYTF. CDR3 sequence (DNA): TGTGCCAGCAGCGACGGGCACAGCGTCCCGATACATGGCTACACCTTC.

The rearrangement uses TRBV5-1 and TRBJ1-2; TRBD1 aligns across 7 bases. V lost 4 bases and J lost 3; bases outside the gene matches: 9. Germline values: CDR1 SGHRS, CDR2 YFSETQ. The length of the CDR3 is 15 residues. CDR3 protein: CASSPGLDRDYGYTF. CDR3 sequence (DNA): TGCGCCAGCAGCCCGGGGCTCGACAGGGACTATGGCTACACCTTC. Full variable domain (missing parts from reference TRBV5-1 and TRBJ1-2): KAGVTQTPRYLIKTRGQQVTLSCSPISGHRSVSWYQQTPGQGLQFLFEYFSETQRNKGNFPGRFSGRQFSNSRSEMNVSTLELGDSALYLCASSPGLDRDYGYTFGSGTRLTVV.

V usage is TRBV2 and J usage is TRBJ2-7; D unresolved. The V gene lost 3 bases and the J gene lost 3 bases, with 12 bases spanning the gap. CDR1 SNHLY and CDR2 FYNNEI come from the germline V gene. This CDR3 has 14 amino acids. Here the CDR3 reads CASSDQTVSYEQYF. The CDR3 region has the DNA TGTGCCAGCAGTGACCAGACGGTCAGCTACGAGCAGTACTTC.

On this clone: A much larger clonotype is one base distant, so this may be a read error. The chain has TRBV11-2 and TRBJ1-2, with unresolved D. The CDR3 is made up of 14 amino acids. Deletions cut 0 bases from V and 2 bases from J, with 7 bases between. Germline V gene data show CDR1 as SGHAT and CDR2 as FQNNGV. The CDR3 coding sequence is TGTGCCAGCAGCTTAGATGGGGAGAACTATGGCTACACCTTC. Translation gives CASSLDGENYGYTF.

The chain uses TRBV11-2 and TRBJ2-1, with 12 bases matching TRBD2. The ends lost 0 bases at V and 3 bases at J; junction bases unmatched: 3. Germline V gene lookup returns CDR1 SGHAT and CDR2 FQNNGV. The CDR3 loop spans 17 amino acids. This chain's CDR3 is CASSLDGGLAGYNEQFF. The CDR3 nucleotides read TGTGCCAGCAGCTTAGATGGGGGACTAGCGGGCTACAATGAGCAGTTCTTC.

This chain links TRBV29-1 with TRBJ2-2; unclear D gene. The V gene lost 6 bases and the J gene lost 4 bases, with 6 bases spanning the gap. CDR3 size: 11 residues. CDR1 SQVTM and CDR2 ANQGSEA come from the germline V gene. This CDR3 is CSVSTTGELFF. The CDR3 region has the DNA TGCAGCGTCTCGACCACCGGGGAGCTGTTTTTT.

The chain combines TRBV7-6 with TRBJ2-1; maybe TRBD1 (7 bases). This CDR3 contains 16 residues. Trimming removed 3 bases from V and 3 bases from J, with 15 bases in between. The germline gives CDR1 SGHVS, CDR2 FNYEAQ. The CDR3 sequence is CASSFLQGEVYNEQFF. Written as DNA, the CDR3 is TGTGCCAGCAGCTTCCTTCAGGGGGAGGTCTACAATGAGCAGTTCTTC.

V usage is TRBV4-1 and J usage is TRBJ1-3, with D unclear. The V gene lost 0 bases and the J gene lost 4 bases, with 10 bases spanning the gap. The CDR3 consists of 15 residues. CDR1 MGHRA and CDR2 YSYEKL come from the germline V gene. CDR3: CASSQDWPGGNTIYF. The CDR3 DNA reads as TGCGCCAGCAGCCAAGACTGGCCAGGAGGAAACACCATATATTTT.

V usage is TRBV5-1 and J usage is TRBJ2-1, with D possibly being TRBD1 (6 bases). V lost 4 bases to trimming and J lost 0 bases, with 11 bases between them. This CDR3 has 15 residues. CDR1 is SGHRS and CDR2 is YFSETQ in the germline V gene. The CDR3 sequence is CASSDGQSSYNEQFF. Here the CDR3 DNA reads TGCGCCAGCAGCGACGGACAGAGCTCCTACAATGAGCAGTTCTTC.

V and J are TRBV5-1 and TRBJ2-7, with TRBD1 identical over 9 bases. Germline values: CDR1 SGHRS, CDR2 YFSETQ. This CDR3 region has 15 residues. V shed 3 bases, J shed 2 bases, and the junction held 6 bases outside the gene matches. The CDR3: CASSWTGATTYEQYF. The CDR3 nucleotides are TGCGCCAGCAGCTGGACAGGGGCCACGACCTACGAGCAGTACTTC.

V and J are TRBV30 and TRBJ1-6, with TRBD1 matching 9 bases. This CDR3 comprises 15 residues. Per germline, CDR1 GTSNPN and CDR2 SVGIG (reference sequence). J gave up 7 bases and V 4 bases, and 8 bases lay outside the gene matches. The CDR3 nucleotides are TGTGCCTGGAATCCCGGGACAGGGACAAATTCACCCCTCCACTTT. It yields the protein CAWNPGTGTNSPLHF.

The genes are TRBV19 and TRBJ1-2; no clear D. The CDR3 has 12 residues. Per the germline V gene, CDR1 is LNHDA and CDR2 is SQIVND (reference sequence). Between the trimmed V and J ends, which lost 7 bases and 5 bases, there was a span of 11 bases. CDR3 amino acids: CASTAAGYGYTF. DNA of the CDR3: TGTGCCAGTACGGCGGCGGGTTATGGCTACACCTTC.

Concerning this clone: A much larger clone lies a single base off, so this may be a read error. Other DNA sequences in the same sample also yield this CDR3. The rearrangement joins TRBV9 to TRBJ1-1; 8 bases line up with TRBD1. V lost 1 base to trimming and J lost 4 bases; unmatched junction nucleotides: 0. This CDR3 contains 13 residues. Looked up from germline, CDR1 is SGDLS and CDR2 is YYNGEE. As DNA, the CDR3 is TGTGCCAGCAGCGTAACAGGGGGCACTGAAGCTTTCTTT. Its protein is CASSVTGGTEAFF.

The rearrangement uses TRBV9 and TRBJ2-1, with D unclear. There are 12 residues in the CDR3. Germline V gene lookup returns CDR1 SGDLS and CDR2 YYNGEE. The germline V and J ends were trimmed by 7 bases and 7 bases, with 12 bases remaining between them. Here the CDR3 DNA reads TGTGCCAGCGGCAGCTATGAGAATGAGCAGTTCTTC. It codes for CASGSYENEQFF.

This sequence joins TRBV29-1 and TRBJ1-2; TRBD1 matches at 8 bases. Germline V gives CDR1 SQVTM, CDR2 ANQGSEA. This CDR3 is built from 14 residues. The ends lost 7 bases at V and 5 bases at J; junction bases unmatched: 12. CDR3 sequence reads: CSAPGQGAGYGYTF. The CDR3 DNA reads TGCAGCGCCCCGGGGCAGGGGGCGGGTTATGGCTACACCTTC.

The rearrangement joins TRBV27 to TRBJ2-2, with D tentatively TRBD2 (5 bases). Trimming took off 2 bases at V and 3 bases at J, with 19 bases between the two ends. Per the germline V gene, CDR1 is MNHEY and CDR2 is SMNVEV (reference sequence). The CDR3 is made up of 18 amino acids. The CDR3 loop is CASSLTGEFGDYTGELFF. The CDR3 DNA follows: TGTGCCAGCAGTTTAACCGGGGAATTCGGAGATTACACCGGGGAGCTGTTTTTT.